This T cell receptor (beta chain) was profiled in a study of T-cell reconstitution after alpha-beta-depleted transplantation in children. General observations from the study: Newly made T cells mostly supplied T-cell counts and diversity one year after transplant. It was reported that alpha-beta T cells came from several hundred expanded graft clones (about two months after transplant). At day 60, the high TCRbeta diversity found in some patients originated from recipient T cells and thymic progenitors that had survived.

Unique molecular identifiers were incorporated during preparation of the TCRbeta library. From the PCR reads, TCRdb called clonotypes with MiXCR, one entry per CDR3 protein. The sample shows about 830,000 distinct CDR3 sequences, under 20% of them seen only once. To note about this clonotype: What it binds is not known.

Germline CDR1 LNHDA, CDR2 SQIVND (reference sequence). The CDR3 is 13 amino acids. Trimming removed 3 bases at V and 2 bases at J, with 8 bases between. The chain uses TRBV19 and TRBJ2-7; no reliable D call. The sequencing used PBMCs, mostly from graft donor cells, collected 360 days after TCRalphabeta/CD19-depleted stem cell transplant. This clonotype was sampled from a male patient aged 10 to 17 who had a stem cell transplant for acute lymphoblastic leukemia, so the T cells may come from the graft donor. The CDR3 loop is CASSMRRAYEQYF. The DNA of the CDR3 is TGTGCCAGTAGTATGAGGCGCGCCTACGAGCAGTACTTC.